These 27 T cell receptor beta chains came from one sample sequenced in a study of cytomegalovirus exposure and HLA in healthy donors. PCR was performed using 60 Vbeta and 13 Jbeta primers. Clones were sequenced by immunoSEQ multiplex PCR, and TCRdb holds only the in-frame ones, with some missing. The sample gives under 150,000 clones, around 77% of which show up once; around 5.8% is in the top ten. Sequenced sample: PBMCs. These receptors were collected from a woman aged 25 to 39 in good health and CMV-seropositive.

The chain uses TRBV7-9 and TRBJ2-3; 10 positions match TRBD2. The CDR3 has 17 residues. With 5 bases clipped from V and 2 bases from J, the junction kept 10 bases outside the gene matches. Germline V gives CDR1 SEHNR, CDR2 FQNEAQ (reference sequence). CDR3 coding DNA: TGTGCCAGCAGCGCCGACCTAGCGGGGGACGCCACAGATACGCAGTATTTT. As protein: CASSADLAGDATDTQYF.

The chain recombines TRBV10-3 with TRBJ2-7; D possibly corresponds to TRBD1 (6 bases). Germline loops: CDR1 ENHRY, CDR2 SYGVKD. The V gene lost 6 bases and the J gene lost 1 base, with 13 bases spanning the gap. The CDR3 is 14 residues long. The DNA of the CDR3 is TGTGCCATCAGAGGACAGATCCCATCCTACGAGCAGTACTTC. Translated, it gives CAIRGQIPSYEQYF.

This sequence joins TRBV4-1 and TRBJ2-2; TRBD2 aligns across 8 bases. CDR1 MGHRA and CDR2 YSYEKL come from the germline V gene. The CDR3 has 17 residues. V lost 0 bases to trimming and J lost 1 base; unmatched junction nucleotides: 4. CDR3 sequence: CASSQDLLAVNTGELFF. The CDR3 coding sequence is TGCGCCAGCAGCCAAGATCTACTAGCGGTGAACACCGGGGAGCTGTTTTTT.

The V gene is TRBV19, the J gene TRBJ2-1; 9 positions agree with TRBD2. V dropped 5 bases and J dropped 12; count of bases not matched to a gene: 14. Germline V gene data show CDR1 as LNHDA and CDR2 as SQIVND (reference sequence). CDR3 length: 15 residues. The CDR3 spells CASSLSSGVRGGQFF. The DNA for the CDR3 is TGTGCCAGTAGTCTTTCTAGCGGGGTGAGAGGTGGGCAGTTCTTC.

As concerns this clone: Additional DNA sequences in this sample encode the identical CDR3. V is TRBV6-4 and J is TRBJ1-2; TRBD1 aligns across 7 bases. V lost 6 bases, J lost 8 bases, and 12 bases stayed unmatched. The CDR3 length is 14 residues. Germline values: CDR1 MRHNA, CDR2 SNTAGT. The CDR3 DNA sequence: TGTGCCAGCAGAGAACGACAGGGTGTAGGCGGCTACACCTTC. As protein: CASRERQGVGGYTF.

The chain has TRBV13 and TRBJ2-7; D perhaps matches TRBD1 (6 bases). The CDR3 length is 13 residues. Looked up from germline, CDR1 is PRHDT and CDR2 is FYEKMQ (reference sequence). V lost 5 bases and J lost 4, with 12 bases in between. The DNA for the CDR3 is TGTGCCAGCAGCGTCAGGGGTGGGTACGAGCAGTACTTC. Translating it yields CASSVRGGYEQYF.

V usage is TRBV6-5 and J usage is TRBJ2-7; D is unresolved. Germline-derived CDR1 and CDR2 are MNHEY and SVGAGI. V was trimmed by 2 bases and J by 2 bases, leaving 7 bases between them. The CDR3 extends over 13 amino acids. CDR3 DNA: TGTGCCAGCAGTTACCCAGGTGCCTACGAGCAGTACTTC. Translating gives CASSYPGAYEQYF.

This chain uses TRBV7-9 with TRBJ1-1, with a tentative D call TRBD1 (6 bases). V lost 8 bases to trimming and J lost 5 bases, with 15 bases between them. Germline loops: CDR1 SEHNR, CDR2 FQNEAQ (reference sequence). The CDR3 extends over 13 amino acids. The DNA of the CDR3 is TGTGCCAGCCACAGGGACGGGTGGACTGAAGCTTTCTTT. This codes for CASHRDGWTEAFF.

V usage is TRBV7-9 and J usage is TRBJ1-1; a possible D gene is TRBD1 (6 bases). The CDR3 extends over 15 amino acids. Trimming stripped 1 base from V and 7 bases from J, with 16 bases between. CDR1 SEHNR and CDR2 FQNEAQ come from the germline V gene (reference sequence). Here the CDR3 DNA reads TGTGCCAGCAGCTTAGGGTCAGGGGTCAGTAGTGAAGCTTTCTTT. Its translation is CASSLGSGVSSEAFF.

The rearrangement joins TRBV9 to TRBJ2-3, with 8 bases lining up with TRBD2. CDR3 length: 14 residues. J lost 4 bases, V lost 4 bases, and 5 bases had no gene match. Germline CDR1 and CDR2: SGDLS and YYNGEE. The CDR3 DNA reads TGTGCCAGCAGCCCCGGACTAGCCTCAGATACGCAGTATTTT. The encoded protein is CASSPGLASDTQYF.

The rearrangement links TRBV2 to TRBJ2-2; D perhaps matches TRBD2 (5 bases). Germline values: CDR1 SNHLY, CDR2 FYNNEI. This CDR3 spans 14 amino acids. Between the trimmed V and J ends, which lost 8 bases and 0 bases, there was a span of 10 bases. CDR3 protein: CASGSDTNTGELFF. CDR3 coding DNA: TGTGCCAGCGGGAGCGACACGAACACCGGGGAGCTGTTTTTT.

The rearrangement joins TRBV18 to TRBJ2-1; 7 nucleotides align to TRBD2. This CDR3 is built from 13 residues. J was trimmed by 9 bases and V by 4 bases; bases with no gene match: 6. Germline V gene sequence: CDR1 KGHSH, CDR2 LQKENI. CDR3 region: CASSRDWGGEQFF. The CDR3 nucleotides are TGTGCCAGCTCACGGGACTGGGGGGGTGAGCAGTTCTTC.

The V gene is TRBV6-4, the J gene TRBJ1-1; a possible D gene is TRBD1 (5 bases). V shed 3 bases and J shed 4 bases, with 12 bases lying between them. Germline V gene lookup returns CDR1 MRHNA and CDR2 SNTAGT. CDR3 length equals 14 residues. CDR3 amino acids: CASSESGASTEAFF. The DNA for the CDR3 is TGTGCCAGCAGTGAAAGTGGGGCTAGCACTGAAGCTTTCTTT.

The chain is built from TRBV27 and TRBJ1-1; TRBD1 might be the D (5 bases). The CDR3 totals 16 residues. Germline assignment: CDR1 MNHEY and CDR2 SMNVEV (reference sequence). The V and J ends lost 5 bases and 5 bases respectively, with 21 bases between them. CDR3 sequence: CASSTDQGGVGTEAFF. CDR3 coding DNA: TGTGCCAGCAGTACTGATCAGGGTGGGGTAGGGACTGAAGCTTTCTTT.

The chain is built from TRBV7-3 and TRBJ2-3; 9 nucleotides align to TRBD2. The germline gives CDR1 SGHTA, CDR2 FQGTGA. The CDR3 is 19 residues long. V was clipped by 5 bases and J by 0 bases; unmatched bases: 15. The CDR3 region is CASSIKVPSGAPSTDTQYF. The CDR3 region has the DNA TGTGCCAGCAGCATAAAGGTGCCTAGCGGGGCACCTAGCACAGATACGCAGTATTTT.

The count of this clone is one. The rearrangement links TRBV10-1 to TRBJ2-5, with 11 bases matching TRBD1. CDR3 size: 15 residues. CDR1 is WNHNN, CDR2 SYGVQD, per germline (reference sequence). J was trimmed by 2 bases and V by 4 bases; bases with no gene match: 3. The CDR3 nucleotides are TGCGCCAGCAGTGCGGGGACAGGGGGACAAGAGACCCAGTACTTC. As protein: CASSAGTGGQETQYF.

The chain joins TRBV9 to TRBJ1-1, with TRBD1 matching 8 bases. With 2 bases clipped from V and 1 base from J, the junction kept 1 base outside the gene matches. Germline V CDR1 and CDR2: SGDLS, YYNGEE. The CDR3 runs to 14 residues. CDR3: CASSVGTGNTEAFF. CDR3 sequence (DNA): TGTGCCAGCAGCGTCGGGACAGGGAACACTGAAGCTTTCTTT.

The CDR3 coding sequence is TGTGCCAGCAGTTCAACTAGCTCGGCTGAGCAGTTCTTC. It specifies CASSSTSSAEQFF. The chain uses TRBV6-1 and TRBJ2-1; D possibly corresponds to TRBD2 (6 bases). V was cut by 5 bases and J by 9 bases, with 14 bases left in between. CDR3 length: 13 amino acids. Per germline, CDR1 MNHNS and CDR2 SASEGT.

The V and J genes are TRBV5-1 and TRBJ2-2, with a possible D match to TRBD1 (5 bases). The germline V and J ends were trimmed by 5 bases and 7 bases, with 12 bases remaining between them. CDR1 is SGHRS, CDR2 YFSETQ, per germline. The CDR3 runs 13 residues. CDR3 nucleotide sequence: TGCGCCAGCAGGGACGGACAAGACGGGGAGCTGTTTTTT. Protein sequence: CASRDGQDGELFF.

Worth noting for this clone: Mismatch with germline at one junction end may stem from a read error. The chain is built from TRBV18 and TRBJ2-5; 14 bases line up with TRBD2. Germline CDR1 and CDR2: KGHSH and LQKENI. This CDR3 is built from 17 residues. CDR3 DNA sequence: TGTGCCAACTCACCACGGACTAGCGGGAGGTCACAAGAGACCCAGTACTTC. Translated, it gives CANSPRTSGRSQETQYF.

This clone was observed once. V and J are TRBV7-3 and TRBJ2-7, with 8 bases that match TRBD2. Germline V lookup: CDR1 SGHTA, CDR2 FQGTGA. This CDR3 has 13 residues. The trim removed 5 bases at V and 6 bases at J, leaving 6 bases unmatched. CDR3 sequence reads: CASSGTSTSEQYF. The DNA of the CDR3 is TGTGCCAGCAGCGGGACTAGTACCTCCGAGCAGTACTTC.

The chain links TRBV6-1 to TRBJ2-3; TRBD2 is a possible D gene (6 bases). CDR1 is MNHNS and CDR2 is SASEGT in the germline V gene. The CDR3 contains 14 residues. V lost 4 bases and J 1 base, leaving 9 bases between the germline ends. This CDR3 is CASSVIAGTDTQYF. The CDR3 DNA reads TGTGCCAGCAGTGTGATAGCGGGCACAGATACGCAGTATTTT.

This clone was recorded only once. The chain has TRBV18 and TRBJ1-1, with 8 bases fitting TRBD1. With V trimmed by 3 bases and J by 8 bases, 11 bases remained unmatched. CDR3 length: 15 amino acids. Germline V gene lookup returns CDR1 KGHSH and CDR2 LQKENI. The DNA of the CDR3 is TGTGCCAGCTCACCCTACGCGGCAGGGGGCTTGGAAGCTTTCTTT. Translated, it gives CASSPYAAGGLEAFF.

The chain links TRBV19 to TRBJ1-1; no clear D gene. Germline V lookup: CDR1 LNHDA, CDR2 SQIVND (reference sequence). The CDR3 spans 12 residues. V lost 3 bases and J lost 6, with 8 bases in between. The CDR3, as DNA: TGTGCCAGTAGTATCGGGGAATCTGAAGCTTTCTTT. It is translated as CASSIGESEAFF.

The chain employs TRBV10-3 and TRBJ1-1; D gene ambiguous. Germline assignment: CDR1 ENHRY and CDR2 SYGVKD. This CDR3 spans 12 amino acids. V was pared by 3 bases and J by 7 bases, with 9 bases between. The CDR3 reads CAISESRDEAFF. Written as DNA, the CDR3 is TGTGCCATCAGTGAATCACGGGATGAAGCTTTCTTT.

V is TRBV5-1 and J is TRBJ2-3; D possibly corresponds to TRBD2 (6 bases). The CDR3 runs 15 residues. CDR1 and CDR2 (germline): SGHRS, YFSETQ. The V end lost 2 bases, the J end lost 2 bases, and 12 bases lay between the germline ends. In DNA form, the CDR3 reads TGCGCCAGCAGCTTTTCGGGGGTGTACACAGATACGCAGTATTTT. Protein: CASSFSGVYTDTQYF. Looking up the rest from reference TRBV5-1 and TRBJ2-3 gives the full variable domain: KAGVTQTPRYLIKTRGQQVTLSCSPISGHRSVSWYQQTPGQGLQFLFEYFSETQRNKGNFPGRFSGRQFSNSRSEMNVSTLELGDSALYLCASSFSGVYTDTQYFGPGTRLTVL.

The rearrangement links TRBV5-4 to TRBJ2-1; perhaps TRBD2 as D (7 bases). The V gene's germline CDR1 is SGHNT and CDR2 YYREEE (reference sequence). CDR3 length equals 15 residues. The V end lost 6 bases, the J end lost 1 base, and 14 bases lay between the germline ends. The CDR3 protein is CASTLQGGSYNEQFF. The CDR3, as DNA: TGTGCCAGCACACTACAGGGAGGGTCCTACAATGAGCAGTTCTTC.